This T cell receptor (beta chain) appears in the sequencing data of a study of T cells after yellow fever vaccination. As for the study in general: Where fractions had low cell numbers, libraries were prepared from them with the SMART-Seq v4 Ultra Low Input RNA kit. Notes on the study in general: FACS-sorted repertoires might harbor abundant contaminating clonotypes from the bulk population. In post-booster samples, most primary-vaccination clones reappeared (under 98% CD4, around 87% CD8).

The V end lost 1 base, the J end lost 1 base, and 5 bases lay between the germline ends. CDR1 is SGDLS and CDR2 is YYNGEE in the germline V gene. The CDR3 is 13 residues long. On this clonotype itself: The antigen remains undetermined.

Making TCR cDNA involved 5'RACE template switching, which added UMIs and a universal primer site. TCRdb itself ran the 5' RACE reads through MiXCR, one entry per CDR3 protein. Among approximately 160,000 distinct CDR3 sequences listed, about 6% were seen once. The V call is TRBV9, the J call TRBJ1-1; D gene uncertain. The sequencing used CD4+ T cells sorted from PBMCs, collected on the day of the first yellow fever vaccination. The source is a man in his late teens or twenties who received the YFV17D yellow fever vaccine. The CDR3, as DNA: TGTGCCAGCAGCGTAACCCCGAACACTGAAGCTTTCTTT. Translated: CASSVTPNTEAFF.